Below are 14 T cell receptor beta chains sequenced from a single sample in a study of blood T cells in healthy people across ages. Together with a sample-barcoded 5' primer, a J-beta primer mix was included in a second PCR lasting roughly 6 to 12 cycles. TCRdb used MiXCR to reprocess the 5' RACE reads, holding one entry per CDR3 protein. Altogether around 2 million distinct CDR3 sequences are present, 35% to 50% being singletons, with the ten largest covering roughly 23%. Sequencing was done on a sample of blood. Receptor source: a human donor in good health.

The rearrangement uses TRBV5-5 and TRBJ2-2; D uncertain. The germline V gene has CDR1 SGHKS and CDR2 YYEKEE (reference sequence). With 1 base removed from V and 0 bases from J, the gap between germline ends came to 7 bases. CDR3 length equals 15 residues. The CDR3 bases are TGTGCCAGCAGCTTGCAGTGGACGAACACCGGGGAGCTGTTTTTT. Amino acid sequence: CASSLQWTNTGELFF.

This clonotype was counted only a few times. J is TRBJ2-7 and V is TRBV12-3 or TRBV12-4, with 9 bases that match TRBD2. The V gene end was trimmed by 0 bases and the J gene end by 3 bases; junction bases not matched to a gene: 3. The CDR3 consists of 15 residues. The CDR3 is CASSLAGLANYEQYF. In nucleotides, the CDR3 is TGTGCCAGCAGTTTAGCGGGACTAGCCAACTACGAGCAGTACTTC.

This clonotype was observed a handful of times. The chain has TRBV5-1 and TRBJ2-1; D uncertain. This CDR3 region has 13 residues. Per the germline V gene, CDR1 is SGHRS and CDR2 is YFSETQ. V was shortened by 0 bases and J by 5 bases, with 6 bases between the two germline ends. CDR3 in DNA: TGCGCCAGCAGCTTGGTTGAAAACAATGAGCAGTTCTTC. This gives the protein CASSLVENNEQFF.

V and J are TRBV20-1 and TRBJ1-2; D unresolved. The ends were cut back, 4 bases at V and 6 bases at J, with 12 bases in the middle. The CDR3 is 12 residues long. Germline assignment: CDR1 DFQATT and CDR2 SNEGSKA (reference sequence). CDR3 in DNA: TGCAGTGCTATACCCTCCGAGCATGGCTACACCTTC. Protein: CSAIPSEHGYTF.

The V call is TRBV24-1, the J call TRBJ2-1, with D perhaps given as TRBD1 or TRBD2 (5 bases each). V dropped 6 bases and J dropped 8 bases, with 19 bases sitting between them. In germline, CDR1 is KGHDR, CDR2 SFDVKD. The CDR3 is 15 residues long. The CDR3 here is CATSLPGREYDEQFF. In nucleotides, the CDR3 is TGTGCCACCAGTCTTCCGGGACGGGAATATGATGAGCAGTTCTTC.

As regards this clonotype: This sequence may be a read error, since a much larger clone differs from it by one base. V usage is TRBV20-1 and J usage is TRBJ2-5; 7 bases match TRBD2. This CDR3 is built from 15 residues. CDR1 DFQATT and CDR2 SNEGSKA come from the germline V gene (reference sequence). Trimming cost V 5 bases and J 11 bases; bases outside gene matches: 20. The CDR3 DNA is TGCAGTGCTTCCCTTACTAGCGCTAACTACAATGAGCAGTACTTC. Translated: CSASLTSANYNEQYF.

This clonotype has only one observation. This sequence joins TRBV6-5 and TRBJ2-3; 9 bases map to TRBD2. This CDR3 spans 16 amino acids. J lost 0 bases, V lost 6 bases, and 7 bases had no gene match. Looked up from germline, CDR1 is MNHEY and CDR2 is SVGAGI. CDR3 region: CASRLYSGGSTDTQYF. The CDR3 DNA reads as TGTGCCAGCAGATTATATAGCGGGGGTAGCACAGATACGCAGTATTTT.

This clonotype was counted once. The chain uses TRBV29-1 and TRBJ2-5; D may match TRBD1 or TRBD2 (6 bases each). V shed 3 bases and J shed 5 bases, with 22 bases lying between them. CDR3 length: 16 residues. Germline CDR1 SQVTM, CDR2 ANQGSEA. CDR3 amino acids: CSVDGWGARARETQYF. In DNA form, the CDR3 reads TGCAGCGTTGATGGGTGGGGGGCCAGGGCTAGGGAGACCCAGTACTTC. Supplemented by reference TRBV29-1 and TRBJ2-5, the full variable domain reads SAVISQKPSRDICQRGTSLTIQCQVDSQVTMMFWYRQQPGQSLTLIATANQGSEATYESGFVIDKFPISRPNLTFSTLTVSNMSPEDSSIYLCSVDGWGARARETQYFGPGTRLLVL.

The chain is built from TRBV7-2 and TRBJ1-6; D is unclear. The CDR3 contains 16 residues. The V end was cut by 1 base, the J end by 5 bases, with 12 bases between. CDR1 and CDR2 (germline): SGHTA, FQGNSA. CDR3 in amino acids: CASSLEQAINNSPLHF. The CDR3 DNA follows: TGTGCCAGCAGCTTAGAGCAAGCAATAAATAATTCACCCCTCCACTTT.

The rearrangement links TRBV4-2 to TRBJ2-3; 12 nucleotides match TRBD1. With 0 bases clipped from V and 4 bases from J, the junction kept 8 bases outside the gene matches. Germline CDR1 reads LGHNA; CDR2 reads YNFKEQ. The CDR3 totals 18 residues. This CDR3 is CASSQEIPGQGAADTQYF. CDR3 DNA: TGTGCCAGCAGCCAAGAGATACCGGGACAGGGGGCGGCAGATACGCAGTATTTT.

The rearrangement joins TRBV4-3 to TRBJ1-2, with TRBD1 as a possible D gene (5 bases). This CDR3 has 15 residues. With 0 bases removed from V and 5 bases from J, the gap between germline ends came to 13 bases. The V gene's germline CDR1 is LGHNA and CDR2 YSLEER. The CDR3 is CASSQDRDDNYGYTF. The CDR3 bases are TGCGCCAGCAGCCAAGACAGGGATGATAATTATGGCTACACCTTC.

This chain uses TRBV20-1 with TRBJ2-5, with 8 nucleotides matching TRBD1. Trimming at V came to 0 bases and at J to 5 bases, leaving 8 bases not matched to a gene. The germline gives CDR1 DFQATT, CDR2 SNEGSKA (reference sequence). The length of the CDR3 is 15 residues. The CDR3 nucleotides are TGCAGTGCTAGAGATTGGGCAGGGGGCCGGGAGACCCAGTACTTC. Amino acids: CSARDWAGGRETQYF.

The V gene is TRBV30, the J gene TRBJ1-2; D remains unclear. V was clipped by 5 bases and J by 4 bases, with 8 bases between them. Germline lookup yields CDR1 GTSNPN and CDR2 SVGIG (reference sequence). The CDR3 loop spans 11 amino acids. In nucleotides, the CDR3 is TGTGCCTGGGACCGAGTCTATGGCTACACCTTC. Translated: CAWDRVYGYTF.

CDR3 region: CASRPPGRDAVDLATEAFF. CDR3 in DNA: TGTGCCAGCAGGCCTCCCGGCCGGGACGCCGTGGATTTGGCGACTGAAGCTTTCTTT. The V call is TRBV6-1, the J call TRBJ1-1, with D tentatively TRBD1 (5 bases). The CDR3 runs 19 residues. The V end was cut by 6 bases, the J end by 5 bases, with 31 bases between. Germline V CDR1 and CDR2: MNHNS, SASEGT.